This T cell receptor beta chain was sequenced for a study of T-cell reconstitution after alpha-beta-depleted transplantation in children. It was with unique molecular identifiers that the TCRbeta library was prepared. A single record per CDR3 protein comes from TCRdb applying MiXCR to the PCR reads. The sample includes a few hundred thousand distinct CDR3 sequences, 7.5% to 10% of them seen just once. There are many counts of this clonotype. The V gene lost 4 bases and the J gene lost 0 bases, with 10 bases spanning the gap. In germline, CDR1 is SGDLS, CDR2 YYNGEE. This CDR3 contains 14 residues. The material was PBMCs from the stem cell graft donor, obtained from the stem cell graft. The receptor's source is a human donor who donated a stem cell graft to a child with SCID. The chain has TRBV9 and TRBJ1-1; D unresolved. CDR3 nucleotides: TGTGCCAGCAGCAGAGCCAGTATGAACACTGAAGCTTTCTTT. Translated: CASSRASMNTEAFF.